These 4 T cell receptor beta chains came from one sample sequenced in a study of blood T cell repertoires in COVID-19. Assay: immunoSEQ multiplex PCR; the TCRdb copy retains only in-frame clones and omits some. The sample has 30,000 to 45,000 clones; 85% are singletons. Sequenced input: peripheral blood. These receptors all stem from a human donor in a cohort sampled during active COVID-19.

This clone was seen just once. The CDR3 DNA sequence: TGCGCCAGCAGTCACCCCTCCGGGACTACCCACAATGAGCAGTTCTTC. Amino acids: CASSHPSGTTHNEQFF. The gene calls are TRBV23-1 and TRBJ2-1; 7 bases match TRBD2. TRBV23-1 is flagged as an ORF with uncertain function. V was clipped by 3 bases and J by 5 bases; unmatched bases: 10. CDR3 length: 16 residues.

The chain employs TRBV6-2 or TRBV6-3 and TRBJ2-4; weak D call: TRBD1 (6 bases). The V end was cut by 4 bases, the J end by 0 bases, with 13 bases between. Germline V gene data show CDR1 as MNHEY and CDR2 as SVGEGT. This CDR3 is 16 amino acids long. CDR3 sequence (DNA): TGTGCCAGCAGTTTGACAGGTTTAGGAGCCAAAAACATTCAGTACTTC. It specifies CASSLTGLGAKNIQYF.

J is TRBJ1-1 and V is TRBV7-2, with D tentatively TRBD1 (6 bases). The germline V gene has CDR1 SGHTA and CDR2 FQGNSA. Trimming removed 5 bases at V and 1 base at J, with 17 bases between. CDR3 size: 16 residues. CDR3 bases: TGTGCCAGCAGCCCACCTCGTGGGGGACAGAACACTGAAGCTTTCTTT. This codes for CASSPPRGGQNTEAFF.

The rearrangement uses TRBV7-2 and TRBJ2-1; possible D gene TRBD1, 5 bases. The V gene's germline CDR1 is SGHTA and CDR2 FQGNSA. This CDR3 has 16 amino acids. Trimming left V 2 bases short and J 5 bases short, with 16 bases between. CDR3 residues: CASSLNPPTVDNEQFF. For the CDR3, the DNA is TGTGCCAGCAGCTTAAATCCCCCGACAGTCGACAATGAGCAGTTCTTC.